This TCR beta chain was sequenced in a study of cytomegalovirus exposure and HLA in healthy donors. On this clone: The antigen remains unidentified.

Primers: 60 Vbeta forward and 13 Jbeta reverse. Libraries were prepared by immunoSEQ multiplex PCR; TCRdb keeps only in-frame clonotypes and omits some of them. The data contain about 180,000 clones, roughly 75% of them singletons. The CDR3 runs 13 residues. The V gene's germline CDR1 is SGHDT and CDR2 YYEEEE. The V end was cut by 2 bases, the J end by 5 bases, with 10 bases between. Regarding the study as a whole: Data from an earlier analysis indicated that most TCR beta V segments were productive either about 90% or about 30% of the time. Analyzed later, most CMV-associated TCR beta chains appeared HLA-restricted.

Specimen: PBMCs. The clonotype was recovered from a man aged 40-49 years in good health and CMV-seronegative. The J gene is TRBJ1-1, the V gene TRBV5-6, with D uncertain. CDR3 protein: CASSLNLVTEAFF. The CDR3 DNA reads TGTGCCAGCAGCTTAAACTTGGTTACTGAAGCTTTCTTT.